The 18 T cell receptor beta chains presented below share a single source sample, sequenced in a study of shared clonotypes between healthy human individuals. Data came from immunoSEQ multiplex PCR; TCRdb stores just in-frame clones and leaves some out. The sample lists about 2.3 million clones; over 90% were seen once. Input material: naive CD4+ T cells from PBMCs. Subset here: CD45RA+ positively selected. The origin of the receptors is a man between 18 and 35 years old in good health. Some clones in this sample may be carry-over from other donors' samples.

V usage is TRBV5-8 and J usage is TRBJ2-1; 9 nucleotides agree with TRBD1. V shed 3 bases and J 8 bases; nucleotides not matched to a gene: 12. Germline V gene data show CDR1 as SGHTS and CDR2 as YDEGEE. This CDR3 region has 16 residues. In nucleotides, the CDR3 is TGTGCCAGCAGCTCTCCCTGGACAGGGGCCGTCTATGAGCAGTTCTTC. Translated, it gives CASSSPWTGAVYEQFF. The whole variable domain, remainder taken from reference TRBV5-8 and TRBJ2-1, is EAGVTQSPTHLIKTRGQQATLRCSPISGHTSVYWYQQALGLGLQFLLWYDEGEERNRGNFPPRFSGRQFPNYSSELNVNALELEDSALYLCASSSPWTGAVYEQFFGPGTRLTVL.

The genes are TRBV18 and TRBJ1-5; a weak D match, TRBD1 (5 bases). This CDR3 region has 13 residues. Germline CDR1 and CDR2: KGHSH and LQKENI. V was pared by 3 bases and J by 7 bases, with 10 bases between. The DNA for the CDR3 is TGTGCCAGCTCACCGACTAGGGGACAGCCCCAGCATTTT. Its protein product is CASSPTRGQPQHF. Full variable domain (rest looked up from reference TRBV18 and TRBJ1-5): NAGVMQNPRHLVRRRGQEARLRCSPMKGHSHVYWYRQLPEEGLKFMVYLQKENIIDESGMPKERFSAEFPKEGPSILRIQQVVRGDSAAYFCASSPTRGQPQHFGDGTRLSIL.

The chain couples TRBV10-3 to TRBJ2-7, with 8 nucleotides matching TRBD1. Unmatched junction bases numbered 11, after V lost 10 bases and J lost 3 bases. This CDR3 region has 14 residues. Germline CDR1 is ENHRY and CDR2 is SYGVKD. CDR3 in amino acids: CATRTGTGVYEQYF. The CDR3, as DNA: TGTGCCACTCGAACCGGGACAGGTGTCTACGAGCAGTACTTC.

A remark on this clone: Other DNA sequences in the sample encode the same CDR3. The DNA for the CDR3 is TGTGCCATCAGTGTAGACAGGGGAAATTACGAGCAGTACTTC. Its protein product is CAISVDRGNYEQYF. V and J are TRBV10-3 and TRBJ2-7; 8 bases line up with TRBD1. CDR1 is ENHRY, CDR2 SYGVKD, per germline. The CDR3 covers 14 residues. Losses at the gene ends were 4 bases for V and 4 bases for J; bases not matched to a gene: 6.

This chain connects TRBV2 to TRBJ1-2; D ambiguous. V was cut by 6 bases and J by 8 bases, with 10 bases left in between. Per the germline V gene, CDR1 is SNHLY and CDR2 is FYNNEI. The CDR3 is made up of 11 amino acids. CDR3 DNA: TGTGCCAGCAGCCCCTATGAGGGCTACACCTTC. This gives the protein CASSPYEGYTF. The complete variable domain, with remaining parts taken from reference TRBV2 and TRBJ1-2, reads EPEVTQTPSHQVTQMGQEVILRCVPISNHLYFYWYRQILGQKVEFLVSFYNNEISEKSEIFDDQFSVERPDGSNFTLKIRSTKLEDSAMYFCASSPYEGYTFGSGTRLTVV.

The chain links TRBV27 to TRBJ1-2; D not certain. V was trimmed by 4 bases and J by 8 bases, leaving 11 bases between them. The CDR3 has 12 amino acids. Per the germline V gene, CDR1 is MNHEY and CDR2 is SMNVEV (reference sequence). CDR3 protein: CASSSWTGGYTF. DNA for the CDR3: TGTGCCAGCAGTTCCTGGACGGGCGGCTACACCTTC.

The chain joins TRBV7-9 to TRBJ1-2, with TRBD1 matching 8 bases. The V gene end was trimmed by 1 base and the J gene end by 7 bases; junction bases not matched to a gene: 8. The CDR3 covers 15 residues. Germline lookup yields CDR1 SEHNR and CDR2 FQNEAQ (reference sequence). The CDR3 DNA is TGTGCCAGCAGCTTAGTGGGAGGACAGGGAAGTGGCTACACCTTC. It translates to CASSLVGGQGSGYTF.

The genes are TRBV5-1 and TRBJ1-2; TRBD1 matches 7 bases. V lost 2 bases to trimming and J lost 5 bases; unmatched junction nucleotides: 9. Germline V lookup: CDR1 SGHRS, CDR2 YFSETQ. CDR3 size: 15 residues. The CDR3 protein is CASSLAEGQLYGYTF. In nucleotides, the CDR3 is TGCGCCAGCAGCTTAGCAGAGGGACAGCTATATGGCTACACCTTC.

The chain combines TRBV10-3 with TRBJ1-1, with D perhaps TRBD1 (5 bases). There are 14 residues in the CDR3. V was cut by 4 bases and J by 4 bases, with 13 bases left in between. The germline V gene encodes CDR1 ENHRY and CDR2 SYGVKD. The CDR3, as DNA: TGTGCCATCAGTGTACAAAGGGGCGCCACTGAAGCTTTCTTT. This codes for CAISVQRGATEAFF.

The CDR3 reads CASSILVAAAKNIQYF. CDR3 DNA sequence: TGTGCCAGTAGTATATTGGTAGCGGCCGCCAAAAACATTCAGTACTTC. This sequence joins TRBV19 and TRBJ2-4; possibly TRBD2 for D (6 bases). Trimming left V 2 bases short and J 1 base short, with 12 bases between. CDR1 and CDR2 from the germline V gene are LNHDA and SQIVND (reference sequence). The CDR3 extends over 16 amino acids.

The chain couples TRBV5-1 to TRBJ2-7; D not certain. Germline CDR1 and CDR2: SGHRS and YFSETQ. V was trimmed by 7 bases and J by 0 bases, leaving 14 bases between them. This CDR3 has 14 amino acids. CDR3 amino acids: CASCPGGSSYEQYF. The CDR3 DNA follows: TGCGCCAGCTGTCCGGGTGGCAGCTCCTACGAGCAGTACTTC.

The chain carries TRBV28 and TRBJ1-4; 7 bases line up with TRBD1. CDR1 is MDHEN, CDR2 SYDVKM, per germline. J was trimmed by 8 bases and V by 7 bases; bases with no gene match: 7. The CDR3 covers 13 residues. The CDR3 region has the DNA TGTGCCAGCACCCTTGGGACAGAAGAAAAACTGTTTTTT. Protein product: CASTLGTEEKLFF.

J is TRBJ2-6 and V is TRBV6-1; 8 positions match TRBD1. J lost 4 bases, V lost 4 bases, and 6 bases had no gene match. Germline loops: CDR1 MNHNS, CDR2 SASEGT. The CDR3 extends over 16 amino acids. The CDR3 is CASSVQGASGANVLTF. The CDR3 nucleotides read TGTGCCAGCAGTGTCCAGGGGGCTAGCGGGGCCAACGTCCTGACTTTC.

The chain couples TRBV7-2 to TRBJ1-1; the D is unclear. CDR3 length: 15 residues. Trimming removed 1 base from V and 2 bases from J, with 11 bases in between. Germline V gene lookup returns CDR1 SGHTA and CDR2 FQGNSA. The CDR3 loop reads CASSLDSRPNTEAFF. As DNA, the CDR3 is TGTGCCAGCAGCTTAGATTCTAGGCCTAACACTGAAGCTTTCTTT. Based on the CDR3 plus reference TRBV7-2 and TRBJ1-1, the full variable domain is GAGVSQSPSNKVTEKGKDVELRCDPISGHTALYWYRQSLGQGLEFLIYFQGNSAPDKSGLPSDRFSAERTGGSVSTLTIQRTQQEDSAVYLCASSLDSRPNTEAFFGQGTRLTVV.

The chain recombines TRBV2 with TRBJ1-4; D not certain. In germline, CDR1 is SNHLY, CDR2 FYNNEI. The CDR3 extends over 13 amino acids. Trimming removed 6 bases from V and 6 bases from J, with 11 bases in between. Written as DNA, the CDR3 is TGTGCCAGCAGGGGTTTGAGGGATGAAAAACTGTTTTTT. Amino acid sequence: CASRGLRDEKLFF.

The V and J genes are TRBV5-1 and TRBJ2-2; D possibly corresponds to TRBD2 (5 bases). The CDR3 covers 15 residues. Germline loops: CDR1 SGHRS, CDR2 YFSETQ. V lost 1 base and J 7 bases, leaving 14 bases between the germline ends. The CDR3 sequence: CASSLPLGGGGELFF. The CDR3 nucleotides are TGCGCCAGCAGCTTGCCCCTTGGAGGAGGCGGGGAGCTGTTTTTT. Full variable domain (missing parts from reference TRBV5-1 and TRBJ2-2): KAGVTQTPRYLIKTRGQQVTLSCSPISGHRSVSWYQQTPGQGLQFLFEYFSETQRNKGNFPGRFSGRQFSNSRSEMNVSTLELGDSALYLCASSLPLGGGGELFFGEGSRLTVL.

The chain is built from TRBV7-7 and TRBJ2-1, with TRBD2 as a possible D gene (5 bases). Trimming pared 5 bases from V and 6 bases from J, leaving 26 bases between. Germline-derived CDR1 and CDR2 are SSHAT and FNYEAQ (reference sequence). CDR3 length: 18 amino acids. In DNA, the CDR3 is TGTGCCAGCAGCCCCCGGGTGAGGAGCGAGAGAGGAGGCAATGAGCAGTTCTTC. Protein sequence: CASSPRVRSERGGNEQFF.

V is TRBV18 and J is TRBJ2-3; D is unclear. The CDR3 runs to 11 residues. Trimming took off 2 bases at V and 7 bases at J, with 4 bases between the two ends. The V gene's germline CDR1 is KGHSH and CDR2 LQKENI. The CDR3 nucleotides are TGTGCCAGCTCACCAGGACATACGCAGTATTTT. Translation gives CASSPGHTQYF.